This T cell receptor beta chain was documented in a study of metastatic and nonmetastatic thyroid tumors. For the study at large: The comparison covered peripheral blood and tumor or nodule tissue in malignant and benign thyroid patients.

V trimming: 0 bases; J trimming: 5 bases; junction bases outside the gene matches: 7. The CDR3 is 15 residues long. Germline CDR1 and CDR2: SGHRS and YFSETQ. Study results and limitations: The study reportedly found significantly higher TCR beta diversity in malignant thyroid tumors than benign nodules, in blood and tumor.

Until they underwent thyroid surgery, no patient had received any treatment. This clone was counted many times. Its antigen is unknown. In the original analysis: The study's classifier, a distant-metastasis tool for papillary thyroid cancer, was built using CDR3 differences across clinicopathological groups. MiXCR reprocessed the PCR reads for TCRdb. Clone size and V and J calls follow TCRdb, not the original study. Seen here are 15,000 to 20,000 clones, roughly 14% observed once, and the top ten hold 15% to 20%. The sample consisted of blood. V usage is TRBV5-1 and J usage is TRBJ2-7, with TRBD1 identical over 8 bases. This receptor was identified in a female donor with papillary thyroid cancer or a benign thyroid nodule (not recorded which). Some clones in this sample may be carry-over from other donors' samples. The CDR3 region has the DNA TGCGCCAGCAGCTTGGGGCAGGGGGCCAGGAACGAGCAGTACTTC. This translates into CASSLGQGARNEQYF. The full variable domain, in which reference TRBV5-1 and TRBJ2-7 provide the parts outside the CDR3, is KAGVTQTPRYLIKTRGQQVTLSCSPISGHRSVSWYQQTPGQGLQFLFEYFSETQRNKGNFPGRFSGRQFSNSRSEMNVSTLELGDSALYLCASSLGQGARNEQYFGPGTRLTVT.